A single sample gave rise to the 17 T cell receptor beta chains below, sequenced in a study of T cell clones after liver transplantation. Profiled with immunoSEQ multiplex PCR; TCRdb holds only in-frame clones, not every one. The table has 25,000 to 35,000 clones, over 85% seen once. Sequencing used CD8+ T cells from blood, obtained 12 months after liver transplant. These receptor sequences come from a human patient who received a liver transplant. The graft donor may have contributed some T cells.

The V and J genes are TRBV7-9 and TRBJ2-2, with TRBD1 as a possible D gene (5 bases). The CDR3 is 13 residues long. The V end lost 6 bases, the J end lost 7 bases, and 12 bases lay between the germline ends. CDR1 SEHNR and CDR2 FQNEAQ come from the germline V gene (reference sequence). CDR3 residues: CASRDQGIGELFF. The CDR3 DNA reads as TGTGCCAGCAGGGACCAGGGTATCGGGGAGCTGTTTTTT.

This sequence joins TRBV5-6 and TRBJ2-1, with D hard to call. V was shortened by 2 bases and J by 0 bases, with 6 bases between the two germline ends. The CDR3 runs to 14 residues. Germline V CDR1 and CDR2: SGHDT, YYEEEE. CDR3 amino acids: CASSFYSSYNEQFF. The CDR3 region has the DNA TGTGCCAGCAGCTTTTATAGCTCCTACAATGAGCAGTTCTTC.

Only one count was recorded for this clone. This rearrangement joins TRBV9 to TRBJ2-1; D not certain. Germline V gene data show CDR1 as SGDLS and CDR2 as YYNGEE. The V end was cut by 0 bases, the J end by 7 bases, with 5 bases between. CDR3 length: 12 residues. The CDR3 sequence: CASSVASNEQFF. The CDR3 region has the DNA TGTGCCAGCAGCGTAGCTTCGAATGAGCAGTTCTTC.

The J gene is TRBJ2-1, the V gene TRBV7-9, with D perhaps matching TRBD2 (6 bases). The CDR3 loop spans 18 amino acids. The ends were cut back, 5 bases at V and 0 bases at J, with 20 bases in the middle. Germline-derived CDR1 and CDR2 are SEHNR and FQNEAQ (reference sequence). The CDR3 region is CASSGGRQSALSYNEQFF. CDR3 nucleotide sequence: TGTGCCAGCAGCGGGGGGAGACAGAGCGCGCTCTCCTACAATGAGCAGTTCTTC.

This chain uses TRBV9 with TRBJ1-2, with a tentative D call TRBD1 (6 bases). Germline V gene sequence: CDR1 SGDLS, CDR2 YYNGEE. This CDR3 spans 17 amino acids. The V gene lost 0 bases and the J gene lost 0 bases, with 15 bases spanning the gap. Here the CDR3 reads CASSVGRDKRANYGYTF. In DNA form, the CDR3 reads TGTGCCAGCAGCGTAGGAAGGGACAAAAGAGCTAACTATGGCTACACCTTC.

V and J are TRBV7-2 and TRBJ2-1; D gene unclear. V was pared by 0 bases and J by 8 bases, with 32 bases between. The CDR3 consists of 21 residues. From germline, CDR1 is SGHTA and CDR2 FQGNSA. This CDR3 is CASSLAYKHPSLERTIDEQFF. In nucleotides, the CDR3 is TGTGCCAGCAGCTTAGCGTATAAGCATCCCAGTCTAGAACGAACGATTGATGAGCAGTTCTTC.

This clone showed up just once. The V gene is TRBV4-1, the J gene TRBJ1-2; a possible D gene is TRBD1 (5 bases). The ends were cut back, 6 bases at V and 9 bases at J, with 32 bases in the middle. CDR1 and CDR2 (germline): MGHRA, YSYEKL. The CDR3 loop spans 18 amino acids. In nucleotides, the CDR3 is TGCGCCAGCAGTCCCCGCGGCAGGGCGCTCGAAAACCTGTATAGCTACACCTTC. It codes for CASSPRGRALENLYSYTF.

J is TRBJ2-5 and V is TRBV10-2; D gene ambiguous. Trimming left V 0 bases short and J 4 bases short, with 3 bases between. Germline CDR1 is WSHSY and CDR2 is SAAADI. CDR3 length: 12 amino acids. The CDR3 sequence: CASSESSETQYF. CDR3 nucleotide sequence: TGCGCCAGCAGTGAGTCCTCAGAGACCCAGTACTTC.

The chain links TRBV5-5 to TRBJ2-2; 12 bases fit TRBD2. V was clipped by 1 base and J by 0 bases; unmatched bases: 4. CDR3 length: 18 residues. The germline CDR1 and CDR2 sequences are SGHKS and YYEKEE (reference sequence). CDR3 in DNA: TGTGCCAGCAGCTTGTGGACTAGCGGGGCCACGAACACCGGGGAGCTGTTTTTT. As protein: CASSLWTSGATNTGELFF. The full variable domain, with the rest looked up from reference TRBV5-5 and TRBJ2-2, is DAGVTQSPTHLIKTRGQQVTLRCSPISGHKSVSWYQQVLGQGPQFIFQYYEKEERGRGNFPDRFSARQFPNYSSELNVNALLLGDSALYLCASSLWTSGATNTGELFFGEGSRLTVL.

This chain connects TRBV5-1 to TRBJ2-2, with TRBD2 matching over 14 bases. The CDR3 extends over 17 amino acids. With V trimmed by 3 bases and J by 5 bases, 6 bases remained unmatched. Germline loops: CDR1 SGHRS, CDR2 YFSETQ. The CDR3 nucleotides are TGCGCCAGCAGCTCAAGGGGGACTAGCGGGAGAACCGGGGAGCTGTTTTTT. Its translation is CASSSRGTSGRTGELFF.

The V and J genes are TRBV15 and TRBJ2-2, with 7 bases that match TRBD1. The CDR3 contains 13 residues. Trimming took 3 bases from V and 5 from J; bases not matched to a gene: 0. CDR1 is LNHNV, CDR2 YYDKDF, per germline (reference sequence). CDR3 in DNA: TGTGCCACCAGCAGGACAGGGACCGGGGAGCTGTTTTTT. It translates to CATSRTGTGELFF. Combining the CDR3 with reference TRBV15 and TRBJ2-2 gives the whole variable domain DAMVIQNPRYQVTQFGKPVTLSCSQTLNHNVMYWYQQKSSQAPKLLFHYYDKDFNNEADTPDNFQSRRPNTSFCFLDIRSPGLGDTAMYLCATSRTGTGELFFGEGSRLTVL.

The CDR3 sequence is CASSSQLGEQFF. The CDR3 region has the DNA TGTGCCAGCAGTTCACAGCTAGGTGAGCAGTTCTTC. V and J are TRBV6-4 and TRBJ2-1; D not resolved. V lost 5 bases and J 9 bases, leaving 11 bases between the germline ends. The CDR3 length is 12 residues. The germline CDR1 and CDR2 sequences are MRHNA and SNTAGT.

The chain joins TRBV27 to TRBJ2-1, with a weak D call TRBD2 (6 bases). Deletions cut 4 bases from V and 1 base from J, with 11 bases between. The CDR3 length is 15 residues. Germline V gene lookup returns CDR1 MNHEY and CDR2 SMNVEV (reference sequence). The CDR3 nucleotides are TGTGCCAGCAGTTCCGGGGGTGTGTCCTACAATGAGCAGTTCTTC. Amino acids: CASSSGGVSYNEQFF.

CDR3 sequence (DNA): TGCGCCAGCAGCCAAGTGGGGCTAGCGGGAGGGGGAGAGACCCAGTACTTC. Protein product: CASSQVGLAGGGETQYF. The rearrangement links TRBV4-1 to TRBJ2-5, with 12 bases lining up with TRBD2. Germline V gene lookup returns CDR1 MGHRA and CDR2 YSYEKL. CDR3 size: 17 residues. V shed 1 base, J shed 4 bases, and the junction held 7 bases outside the gene matches.

V and J are TRBV4-3 and TRBJ2-1, with 7 nucleotides matching TRBD2. This CDR3 region has 13 residues. Germline-derived CDR1 and CDR2 are LGHNA and YSLEER. After removal of 0 bases from V and 8 bases from J, the junction contained 1 base not matched to a gene. This CDR3 reads CASSQDREDEQFF. The DNA of the CDR3 is TGCGCCAGCAGCCAAGATCGGGAGGATGAGCAGTTCTTC.

The chain is built from TRBV7-9 and TRBJ2-5; D may be TRBD1 or TRBD2 (6 bases each). The germline V and J ends were trimmed by 5 bases and 4 bases, with 20 bases remaining between them. Germline V lookup: CDR1 SEHNR, CDR2 FQNEAQ (reference sequence). CDR3 length: 16 amino acids. The CDR3, as DNA: TGTGCCAGCAGCCCCGACCCCTTAGCGGACAGAGAGACCCAGTACTTC. This gives the protein CASSPDPLADRETQYF.

This chain joins TRBV9 and TRBJ2-7; 7 nucleotides agree with TRBD2. Trimming cost V 2 bases and J 4 bases; bases outside gene matches: 6. The CDR3 contains 14 residues. Germline V gene data show CDR1 as SGDLS and CDR2 as YYNGEE. The DNA of the CDR3 is TGTGCCAGCAGCGTGGGCGGGGGTCTTTACGAGCAGTACTTC. Translation gives CASSVGGGLYEQYF.